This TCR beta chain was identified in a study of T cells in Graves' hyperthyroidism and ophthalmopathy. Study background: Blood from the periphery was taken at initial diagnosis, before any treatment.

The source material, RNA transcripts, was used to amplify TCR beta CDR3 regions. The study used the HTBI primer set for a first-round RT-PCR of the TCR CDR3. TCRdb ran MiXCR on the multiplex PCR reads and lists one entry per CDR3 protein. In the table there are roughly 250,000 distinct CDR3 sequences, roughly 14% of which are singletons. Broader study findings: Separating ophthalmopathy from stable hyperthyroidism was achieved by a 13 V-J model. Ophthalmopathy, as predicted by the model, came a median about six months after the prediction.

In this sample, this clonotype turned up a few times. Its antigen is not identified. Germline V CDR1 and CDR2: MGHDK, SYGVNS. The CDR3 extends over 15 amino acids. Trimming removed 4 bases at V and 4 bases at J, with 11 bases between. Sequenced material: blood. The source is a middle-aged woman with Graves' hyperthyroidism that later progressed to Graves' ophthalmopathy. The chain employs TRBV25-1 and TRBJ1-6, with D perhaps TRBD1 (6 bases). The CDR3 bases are TGTGCCAGCAGTGGAGACAGGTTTTATAATTCACCCCTCCACTTT. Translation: CASSGDRFYNSPLHF.